The sequence of this T cell receptor (beta chain) was determined in a study of cytomegalovirus exposure and HLA in healthy donors. Study findings and constraints: A later analysis found most CMV-associated TCR beta chains apparently HLA-restricted. Previously analyzed data showed that most TCR beta V segments were productive at a frequency of about 87% or about 30%.

This clone was recorded once. The antigen is unknown. In the PCR, 60 Vbeta and 13 Jbeta primers were used. The repertoire was sequenced with immunoSEQ multiplex PCR; TCRdb's copy has only in-frame clones and lacks some. The sample holds 97,000 or so clones, around 80% seen once. J gave up 2 bases and V 5 bases, and 8 bases lay outside the gene matches. The germline CDR1 and CDR2 sequences are SGHTA and FQGNSA. There are 15 residues in the CDR3. Sample: PBMCs. This chain links TRBV7-2 with TRBJ1-1; 7 nucleotides agree with TRBD1. The sequence was collected from a middle-aged man in good health and CMV-seronegative. The DNA for the CDR3 is TGTGCCAGCAGCCCTAAGACAGGGCCAAACACTGAAGCTTTCTTT. It yields the protein CASSPKTGPNTEAFF.